This passage covers 5 T cell receptor beta chains from one sample sequenced in a study of prognosis after radiotherapy for stage I lung cancer. With two-round multiplex PCR, TCR beta CDR3 sequences were amplified from genomic DNA. Used in first-round PCR were primers specific to each TRBV and TRBJ gene. TCRdb reanalysed the multiplex PCR reads using MiXCR and keeps one entry per CDR3 protein. The sample has more than 15,000 distinct CDR3 sequences; roughly 30% are singletons. The sequencing here drew on PBMCs, taken before or after stereotactic body radiation therapy (not recorded which). The receptors stem from a donor aged 50 or older with non-small cell lung cancer.

This clonotype was seen at least ten times. This rearrangement joins TRBV28 to TRBJ2-5; the match to TRBD2 covers 9 bases. The CDR3 contains 15 residues. Germline V gene data show CDR1 as MDHEN and CDR2 as SYDVKM. V was pared by 4 bases and J by 7 bases, with 10 bases of the junction left unmatched. The CDR3 loop reads CASSSASGILGTQYF. CDR3 DNA sequence: TGTGCCAGCAGTTCGGCTAGCGGGATCCTCGGGACCCAGTACTTC.

Ten or more counts support this clonotype. This chain links TRBV20-1 with TRBJ2-3; D perhaps matches TRBD2 (5 bases). Germline loops: CDR1 DFQATT, CDR2 SNEGSKA (reference sequence). This CDR3 has 15 amino acids. Trimming stripped 0 bases from V and 0 bases from J, with 10 bases between. The CDR3 sequence: CSARDFDYSTDTQYF. The CDR3 DNA reads TGCAGTGCTAGAGATTTTGACTACAGCACAGATACGCAGTATTTT.

In its sample, this clonotype is medium-sized (0.01 to 0.1%). The chain combines TRBV20-1 with TRBJ2-1, with 10 bases aligning to TRBD1. V shed 2 bases and J 13 bases; nucleotides not matched to a gene: 5. Germline loops: CDR1 DFQATT, CDR2 SNEGSKA (reference sequence). The CDR3 loop spans 12 amino acids. The CDR3 DNA reads as TGCAGTGCTAGACCCGGGACAGGGGAACAGTTCTTC. As protein: CSARPGTGEQFF.

The rearrangement uses TRBV20-1 and TRBJ2-3; TRBD1 is a possible D gene (6 bases). Per germline, CDR1 DFQATT and CDR2 SNEGSKA (reference sequence). This CDR3 comprises 16 residues. V shed 3 bases and J shed 1 base, with 17 bases lying between them. DNA of the CDR3: TGCAGTGCTAGTTTGTTGGGGACATCGGGCACAGATACGCAGTATTTT. Protein: CSASLLGTSGTDTQYF.

As for this clonotype: The likely explanation is a read error, given a far larger clone one base away. The chain carries TRBV20-1 and TRBJ2-1, with 13 bases matching TRBD2. Germline V CDR1 and CDR2: DFQATT, SNEGSKA (reference sequence). The CDR3 contains 16 residues. V dropped 5 bases and J dropped 10; count of bases not matched to a gene: 14. This chain's CDR3 is CSAGGTSGNVRGEQFF. The CDR3 coding sequence is TGCAGTGCTGGAGGGACTAGCGGGAATGTCAGGGGCGAGCAGTTCTTC.